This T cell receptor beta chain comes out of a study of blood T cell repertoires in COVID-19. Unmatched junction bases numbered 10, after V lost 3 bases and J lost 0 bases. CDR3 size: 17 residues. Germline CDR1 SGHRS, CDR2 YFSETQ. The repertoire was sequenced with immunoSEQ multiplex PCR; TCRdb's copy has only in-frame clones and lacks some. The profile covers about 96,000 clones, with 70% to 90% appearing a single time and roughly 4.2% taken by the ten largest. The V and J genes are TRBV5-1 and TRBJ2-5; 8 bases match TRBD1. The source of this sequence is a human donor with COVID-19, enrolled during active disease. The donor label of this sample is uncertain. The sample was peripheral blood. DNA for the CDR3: TGCGCCAGCAGCTCGGGGACAGGTCCCGGGTACCAAGAGACCCAGTACTTC. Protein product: CASSSGTGPGYQETQYF.